These 24 T cell receptor beta chains came from one sample sequenced in a study of control samples from healthy donors and cancer patients. TCRdb keeps only in-frame clones here, not all; method: immunoSEQ multiplex PCR. The sample has tens of thousands of clones; just under 85% are singletons. Material: blood. Receptors were obtained from a man under 40 in good health.

V and J are TRBV28 and TRBJ2-7, with D tentatively TRBD1 or TRBD2 (6 bases each). CDR1 MDHEN and CDR2 SYDVKM come from the germline V gene. Trimming stripped 5 bases from V and 5 bases from J, with 13 bases between. The CDR3 consists of 13 residues. As DNA, the CDR3 is TGTGCCAGCAGTGGAGGGGGTCTGGACGAGCAGTACTTC. Its protein is CASSGGGLDEQYF. Full variable domain (rest looked up from reference TRBV28 and TRBJ2-7): DVKVTQSSRYLVKRTGEKVFLECVQDMDHENMFWYRQDPGLGLRLIYFSYDVKMKEKGDIPEGYSVSREKKERFSLILESASTNQTSMYLCASSGGGLDEQYFGPGTRLTVT.

The chain has TRBV3-1 (or the pseudogene TRBV3-2) and TRBJ1-3; 7 bases fit TRBD1. V lost 4 bases, J lost 2 bases, and 8 bases stayed unmatched. This CDR3 is built from 16 residues. CDR1 and CDR2 (germline): LGHDT, YNNKEL (reference sequence). CDR3: CASSLRQGITGNTIYF. DNA of the CDR3: TGTGCCAGCAGCCTCCGACAGGGAATCACTGGAAACACCATATATTTT.

The chain recombines TRBV5-4 with TRBJ1-5, with D possibly being TRBD1 (5 bases). CDR1 is SGHNT, CDR2 YYREEE, per germline (reference sequence). V was clipped by 2 bases and J by 5 bases, with 5 bases between them. The CDR3 covers 12 residues. Written as DNA, the CDR3 is TGTGCCAGCAGCTTCAGGGATCAGCCCCAGCATTTT. Translating gives CASSFRDQPQHF.

The sample holds one count of this clone. This rearrangement joins TRBV6-6 to TRBJ1-6; 7 nucleotides align to TRBD1. Germline V lookup: CDR1 MNHNY, CDR2 SVGAGI (reference sequence). Unmatched junction bases numbered 4, after V lost 2 bases and J lost 9 bases. The CDR3 is 14 amino acids. The CDR3 spells CASSYTGVGSPLHF. CDR3 sequence (DNA): TGTGCCAGCAGTTACACAGGGGTGGGTTCACCCCTCCACTTT.

The chain employs TRBV7-2 and TRBJ1-1; D possibly corresponds to TRBD1 (5 bases). This CDR3 is 15 amino acids long. Per germline, CDR1 SGHTA and CDR2 FQGNSA. Trimming stripped 5 bases from V and 0 bases from J, with 13 bases between. The CDR3 DNA sequence: TGTGCCAGCAGCAGAGAACAGGCAATGAACACTGAAGCTTTCTTT. Amino acids: CASSREQAMNTEAFF. Looking up the rest from reference TRBV7-2 and TRBJ1-1 gives the full variable domain: GAGVSQSPSNKVTEKGKDVELRCDPISGHTALYWYRQSLGQGLEFLIYFQGNSAPDKSGLPSDRFSAERTGGSVSTLTIQRTQQEDSAVYLCASSREQAMNTEAFFGQGTRLTVV.

The chain has TRBV7-8 and TRBJ1-2, with 7 bases fitting TRBD1. Germline lookup yields CDR1 SGHVS and CDR2 FQNEAQ. The length of the CDR3 is 12 residues. The V and J ends lost 1 base and 14 bases, in that order; junction bases with no gene match: 7. CDR3: CASSLVQGEGTF. The CDR3 DNA is TGTGCCAGCAGCTTAGTGCAGGGGGAAGGTACCTTC.

The V and J genes are TRBV10-2 and TRBJ1-2; a possible D gene is TRBD1 (5 bases). CDR1 is WSHSY and CDR2 is SAAADI in the germline V gene. The CDR3 is 11 amino acids. V lost 8 bases, J lost 4 bases, and 8 bases lay in between. In nucleotides, the CDR3 is TGCGCCAGCCGGGGGGGCTATGGCTACACCTTC. Its translation is CASRGGYGYTF.

The V call is TRBV5-4, the J call TRBJ2-2; 11 bases are a match to TRBD1. Germline CDR1 SGHNT, CDR2 YYREEE (reference sequence). The J segment lost 4 bases and the V segment lost 3 bases, leaving 5 bases of the junction unmatched. The CDR3 is 16 amino acids. CDR3 sequence: CASSSWTGGTTGELFF. The CDR3 DNA reads as TGTGCCAGCAGCTCCTGGACAGGGGGCACCACCGGGGAGCTGTTTTTT.

Comments on this clone: The junction shows a germline mismatch at one end, possibly a read error. The rearrangement links TRBV19 to TRBJ1-1; 7 bases agree with TRBD1. The CDR3 has 13 amino acids. Per germline, CDR1 LNHDA and CDR2 SQIVND (reference sequence). CDR3 loop: CASSSSGGTEAFF. In DNA form, the CDR3 reads TGCGCCAGTAGTTCATCAGGGGGCACTGAAGCTTTCTTT.

This chain connects TRBV28 to TRBJ1-6; 7 nucleotides agree with TRBD1. The CDR3 is made up of 15 amino acids. Germline CDR1 MDHEN, CDR2 SYDVKM. The V gene end was trimmed by 1 base and the J gene end by 10 bases; junction bases not matched to a gene: 7. The DNA of the CDR3 is TGTGCCAGCAGTTTATATTGGGACAGTCAGTCACCCCTCCACTTT. Its translation: CASSLYWDSQSPLHF.

The chain has TRBV6-2 or TRBV6-3 and TRBJ2-7; tentative D call: TRBD2 (7 bases). The CDR3 sequence is 14 residues long. Germline lookup yields CDR1 MNHEY and CDR2 SVGEGT. Trimming took off 3 bases at V and 2 bases at J, with 11 bases between the two ends. The CDR3 DNA is TGTGCCAGCAGTTATAAGGGGGGGACCTACGAGCAGTACTTC. This gives the protein CASSYKGGTYEQYF.

The rearrangement joins TRBV5-1 to TRBJ1-2; 8 bases are shared with TRBD1. J was trimmed by 3 bases and V by 4 bases; bases with no gene match: 11. CDR1 is SGHRS and CDR2 is YFSETQ in the germline V gene. CDR3 length: 16 residues. This chain's CDR3 is CASSQKDREPYYGYTF. The CDR3 nucleotides are TGCGCCAGCAGCCAAAAGGACAGGGAACCCTACTATGGCTACACCTTC.

The sample holds one count of this clone. This chain links TRBV11-2 with TRBJ1-6, with D maybe TRBD1 (5 bases). V was pared by 5 bases and J by 8 bases, with 13 bases between. The CDR3 runs to 14 residues. Germline lookup yields CDR1 SGHAT and CDR2 FQNNGV. The CDR3 reads CASSRLDSYSPLHF. Here the CDR3 DNA reads TGTGCCAGCAGCCGCCTCGACAGCTATTCACCCCTCCACTTT.

The chain couples TRBV20-1 to TRBJ2-1; D is possibly TRBD2 (6 bases). The germline V gene encodes CDR1 DFQATT and CDR2 SNEGSKA (reference sequence). The V end was cut by 0 bases, the J end by 11 bases, with 8 bases between. CDR3 size: 11 residues. CDR3 DNA: TGCAGTGCTAGAGAGCGGGGAAAGCAGTTCTTC. As protein: CSARERGKQFF.

The chain combines TRBV6-5 with TRBJ1-1; D unresolved. CDR1 and CDR2 (germline): MNHEY, SVGAGI. Trimming took off 9 bases at V and 3 bases at J, with 5 bases between the two ends. This CDR3 has 10 residues. CDR3 sequence: CASHYTEAFF. CDR3 DNA: TGTGCCAGTCACTACACTGAAGCTTTCTTT.

V gene TRBV6-5 combines with J gene TRBJ2-4; 10 positions match TRBD1. V shed 6 bases, J shed 8 bases, and the junction held 7 bases outside the gene matches. Germline V gene lookup returns CDR1 MNHEY and CDR2 SVGAGI. CDR3 length: 14 amino acids. The CDR3 nucleotides are TGTGCCAGCAGCACGACAGGGGGCGCGGACATTCAGTACTTC. It translates to CASSTTGGADIQYF.

The genes are TRBV5-1 and TRBJ2-2; 10 positions match TRBD2. V lost 6 bases and J lost 4; bases outside the gene matches: 3. Germline V lookup: CDR1 SGHRS, CDR2 YFSETQ. The CDR3 is made up of 14 amino acids. The CDR3 protein is CASTSGGSTGELFF. CDR3 nucleotides: TGCGCCAGCACTAGCGGGGGATCCACCGGGGAGCTGTTTTTT.

This chain uses TRBV7-9 with TRBJ1-3; D gene uncertain. Germline V lookup: CDR1 SEHNR, CDR2 FQNEAQ (reference sequence). This CDR3 has 13 amino acids. Trimming stripped 3 bases from V and 0 bases from J, with 3 bases between. DNA for the CDR3: TGTGCCAGCAGCTTGGGCTCTGGAAACACCATATATTTT. Its protein product is CASSLGSGNTIYF.

The chain uses TRBV5-4 and TRBJ2-1; D unresolved. V gave up 0 bases and J gave up 7 bases, with 5 bases separating them. This CDR3 comprises 12 residues. Germline V lookup: CDR1 SGHNT, CDR2 YYREEE (reference sequence). In DNA, the CDR3 is TGTGCCAGCAGCTTGGCCCTAAATGAGCAGTTCTTC. This translates into CASSLALNEQFF.

The chain couples TRBV3-1 (or the pseudogene TRBV3-2) to TRBJ2-2; 7 positions match TRBD1. With V trimmed by 1 base and J by 0 bases, 5 bases remained unmatched. CDR1 and CDR2 (germline): LGHDT, YNNKEL (reference sequence). This CDR3 has 17 amino acids. Here the CDR3 reads CASSQAGGAANTGELFF. CDR3 in DNA: TGTGCCAGCAGCCAAGCAGGGGGAGCCGCGAACACCGGGGAGCTGTTTTTT.

This clone was observed once. This chain links TRBV7-3 with TRBJ2-5, with D perhaps TRBD2 (6 bases). The V end was cut by 2 bases, the J end by 5 bases, with 12 bases between. Germline CDR1 reads SGHTA; CDR2 reads FQGTGA. CDR3 length: 14 residues. The DNA for the CDR3 is TGTGCCAGCAGCTTATTGGGGGGACGGGAGACCCAGTACTTC. Residues: CASSLLGGRETQYF.

V usage is TRBV25-1 and J usage is TRBJ1-1; 8 positions match TRBD1. The V gene end was trimmed by 7 bases and the J gene end by 11 bases; junction bases not matched to a gene: 12. This CDR3 is 13 amino acids long. The germline gives CDR1 MGHDK, CDR2 SYGVNS. This CDR3 is CASTEAGGRGAFF. CDR3 nucleotides: TGTGCCAGCACCGAAGCAGGGGGCCGAGGGGCTTTCTTT.

The CDR3 nucleotides read TGCGCCAGCAGTGAGTCCAAGGGACAGGGCCGGGGGATGAACACTGAAGCTTTCTTT. Its translation is CASSESKGQGRGMNTEAFF. V and J are TRBV10-1 and TRBJ1-1; 9 nucleotides match TRBD1. This CDR3 region has 19 residues. V lost 0 bases to trimming and J lost 0 bases; unmatched junction nucleotides: 11. Germline-derived CDR1 and CDR2 are WNHNN and SYGVQD (reference sequence).

The chain uses TRBV5-4 and TRBJ1-3; D unresolved. This CDR3 has 13 residues. CDR1 is SGHNT, CDR2 YYREEE, per germline (reference sequence). Trimming left V 3 bases short and J 1 base short, with 5 bases between. This chain's CDR3 is CASSSKSGNTIYF. CDR3 nucleotide sequence: TGTGCCAGCAGCTCGAAATCTGGAAACACCATATATTTT.